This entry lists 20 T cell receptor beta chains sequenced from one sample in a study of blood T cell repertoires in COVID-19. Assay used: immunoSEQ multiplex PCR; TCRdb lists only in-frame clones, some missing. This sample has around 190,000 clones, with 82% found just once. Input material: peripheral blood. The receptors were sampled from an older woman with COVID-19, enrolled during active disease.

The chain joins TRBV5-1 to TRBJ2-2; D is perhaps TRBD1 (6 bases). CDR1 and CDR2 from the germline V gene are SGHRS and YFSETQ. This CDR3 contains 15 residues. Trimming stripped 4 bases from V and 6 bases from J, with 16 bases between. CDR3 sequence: CASSPQGLVPGELFF. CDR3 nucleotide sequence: TGCGCCAGCAGCCCTCAGGGGTTAGTACCCGGGGAGCTGTTTTTT.

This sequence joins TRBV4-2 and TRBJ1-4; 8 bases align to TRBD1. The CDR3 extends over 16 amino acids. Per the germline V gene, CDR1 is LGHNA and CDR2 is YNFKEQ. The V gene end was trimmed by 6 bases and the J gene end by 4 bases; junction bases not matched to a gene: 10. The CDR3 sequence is CASRLGQGWGNEKLFF. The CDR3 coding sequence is TGTGCCAGCAGACTTGGACAGGGTTGGGGTAATGAAAAACTGTTTTTT.

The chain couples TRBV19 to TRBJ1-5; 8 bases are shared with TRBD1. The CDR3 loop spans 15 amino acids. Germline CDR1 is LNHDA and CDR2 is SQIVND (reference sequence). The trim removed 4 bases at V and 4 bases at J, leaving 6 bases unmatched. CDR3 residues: CASSKERQGNQPQHF. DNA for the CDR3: TGTGCCAGTAGTAAAGAAAGACAGGGGAATCAGCCCCAGCATTTT.

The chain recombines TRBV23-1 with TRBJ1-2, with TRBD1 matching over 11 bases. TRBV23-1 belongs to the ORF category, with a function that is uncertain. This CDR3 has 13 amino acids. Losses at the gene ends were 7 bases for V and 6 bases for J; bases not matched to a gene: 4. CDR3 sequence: CASIEDRGHGYTF. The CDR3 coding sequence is TGCGCCAGCATTGAGGACAGGGGGCATGGCTACACCTTC.

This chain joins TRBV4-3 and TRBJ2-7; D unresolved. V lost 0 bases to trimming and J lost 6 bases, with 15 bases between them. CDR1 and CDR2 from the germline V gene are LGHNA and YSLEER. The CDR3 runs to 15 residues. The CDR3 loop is CASSQDSPSIGEQYF. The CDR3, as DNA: TGCGCCAGCAGCCAAGACTCCCCGTCTATTGGCGAGCAGTACTTC.

This CDR3 is CSASPAGSNTEAFF. CDR3 bases: TGCAGCGCATCACCCGCGGGTTCCAACACTGAAGCTTTCTTT. This chain connects TRBV29-1 to TRBJ1-1, with unresolved D. This CDR3 comprises 14 residues. V was clipped by 7 bases and J by 2 bases, with 17 bases between them. Germline CDR1 reads SQVTM; CDR2 reads ANQGSEA.

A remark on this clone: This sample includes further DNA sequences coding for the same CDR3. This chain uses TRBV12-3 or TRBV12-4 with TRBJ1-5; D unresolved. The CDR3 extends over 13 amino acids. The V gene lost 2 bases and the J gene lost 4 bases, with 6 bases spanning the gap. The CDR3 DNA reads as TGTGCCAGCAGTTTATCCGTGAATCAGCCCCAGCATTTT. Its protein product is CASSLSVNQPQHF.

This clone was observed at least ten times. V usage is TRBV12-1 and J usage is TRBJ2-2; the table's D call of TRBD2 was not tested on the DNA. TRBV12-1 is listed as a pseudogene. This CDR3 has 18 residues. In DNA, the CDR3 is TGTGCCAGCAGCTTTCTGACTAGCGGGGGAACAAGTGGCGGGGAGCTGTTTTTT. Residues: CASSFLTSGGTSGGELFF.

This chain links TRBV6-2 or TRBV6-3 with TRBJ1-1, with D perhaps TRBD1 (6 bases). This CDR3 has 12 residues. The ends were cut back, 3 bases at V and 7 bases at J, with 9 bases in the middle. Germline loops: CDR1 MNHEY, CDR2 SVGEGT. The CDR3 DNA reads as TGTGCCAGCAGTTATATAGGGGGTGAAGCTTTCTTT. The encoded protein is CASSYIGGEAFF.

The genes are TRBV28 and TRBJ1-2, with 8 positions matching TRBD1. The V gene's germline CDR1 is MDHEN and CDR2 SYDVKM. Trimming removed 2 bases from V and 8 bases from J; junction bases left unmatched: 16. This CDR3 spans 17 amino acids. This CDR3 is CASSLGANRGVLSGYTF. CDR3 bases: TGTGCCAGCAGTTTAGGGGCGAACAGGGGGGTACTTTCGGGCTACACCTTC.

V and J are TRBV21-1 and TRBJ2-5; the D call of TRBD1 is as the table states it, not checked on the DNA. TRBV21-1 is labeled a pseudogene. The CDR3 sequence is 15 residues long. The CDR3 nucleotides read TGTGCCAGCAGCAACCCGAGGGGGCTCTTAGAGACCCAGTACTTC. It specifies CASSNPRGLLETQYF.

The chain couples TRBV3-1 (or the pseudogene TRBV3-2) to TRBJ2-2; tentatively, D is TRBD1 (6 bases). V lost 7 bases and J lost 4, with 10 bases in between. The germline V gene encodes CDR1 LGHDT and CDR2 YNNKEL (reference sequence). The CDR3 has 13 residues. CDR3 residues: CASMWGRTGELFF. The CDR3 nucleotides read TGTGCCAGCATGTGGGGGCGCACCGGGGAGCTGTTTTTT.

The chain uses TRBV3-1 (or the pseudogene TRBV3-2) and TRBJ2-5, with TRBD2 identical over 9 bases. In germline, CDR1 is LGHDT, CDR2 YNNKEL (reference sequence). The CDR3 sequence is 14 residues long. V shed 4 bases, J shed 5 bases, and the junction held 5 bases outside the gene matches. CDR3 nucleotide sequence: TGTGCCAGCAGCCCTCGTAGCGGGGGCGAGACCCAGTACTTC. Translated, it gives CASSPRSGGETQYF.

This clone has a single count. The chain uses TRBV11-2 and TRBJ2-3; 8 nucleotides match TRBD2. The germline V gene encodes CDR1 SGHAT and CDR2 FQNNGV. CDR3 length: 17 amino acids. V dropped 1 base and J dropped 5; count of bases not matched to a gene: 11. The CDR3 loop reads CASSLVPTSAWGDTQYF. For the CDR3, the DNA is TGTGCCAGCAGCTTAGTACCGACTAGCGCTTGGGGAGATACGCAGTATTTT.

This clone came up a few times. CDR3 sequence (DNA): TGTGCCAGCAGCGCGGGACTAGCGGGCCCCCTTGGGGATGAGCAGTTCTTC. Translating gives CASSAGLAGPLGDEQFF. The rearrangement links TRBV7-8 to TRBJ2-1; 12 bases agree with TRBD2. This CDR3 has 17 amino acids. Germline V gene data show CDR1 as SGHVS and CDR2 as FQNEAQ. Trimming cost V 5 bases and J 8 bases; bases outside gene matches: 13.

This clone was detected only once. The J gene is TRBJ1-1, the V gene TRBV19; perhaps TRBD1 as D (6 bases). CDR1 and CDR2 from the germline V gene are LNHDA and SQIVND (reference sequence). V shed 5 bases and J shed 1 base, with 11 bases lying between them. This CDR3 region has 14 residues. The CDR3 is CASSPGQWNTEAFF. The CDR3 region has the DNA TGTGCCAGTAGTCCCGGACAGTGGAACACTGAAGCTTTCTTT.

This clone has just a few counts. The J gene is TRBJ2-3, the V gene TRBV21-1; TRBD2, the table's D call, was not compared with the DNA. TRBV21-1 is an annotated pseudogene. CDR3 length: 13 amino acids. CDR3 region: CASSKGGEDTQYF. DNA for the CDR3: TGTGCCAGCAGCAAAGGGGGGGAGGATACGCAGTATTTT.

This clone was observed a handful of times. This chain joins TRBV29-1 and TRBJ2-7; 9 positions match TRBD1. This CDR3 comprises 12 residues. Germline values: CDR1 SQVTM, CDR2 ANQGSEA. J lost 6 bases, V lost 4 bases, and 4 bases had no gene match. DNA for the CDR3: TGCAGCGTTGGGGGACAGGGCTCCGAGCAGTACGTC. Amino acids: CSVGGQGSEQYV.

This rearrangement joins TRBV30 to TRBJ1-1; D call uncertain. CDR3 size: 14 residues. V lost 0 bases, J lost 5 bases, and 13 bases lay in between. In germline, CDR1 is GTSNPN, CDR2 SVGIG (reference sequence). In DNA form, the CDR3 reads TGTGCCTGGAGTGTAAGTTCGGGGAGTACTGAAGCTTTCTTT. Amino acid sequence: CAWSVSSGSTEAFF. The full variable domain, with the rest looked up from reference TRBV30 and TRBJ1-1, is SQTIHQWPATLVQPVGSPLSLECTVEGTSNPNLYWYRQAAGRGLQLLFYSVGIGQISSEVPQNLSASRPQDRQFILSSKKLLLSDSGFYLCAWSVSSGSTEAFFGQGTRLTVV.

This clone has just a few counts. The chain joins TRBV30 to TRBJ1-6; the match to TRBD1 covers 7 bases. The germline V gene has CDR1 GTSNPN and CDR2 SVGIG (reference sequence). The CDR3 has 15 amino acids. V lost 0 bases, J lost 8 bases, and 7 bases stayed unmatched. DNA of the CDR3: TGTGCCTGGAGTGTGTTCCAGGGGGTCGATTCACCCCTCCACTTT. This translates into CAWSVFQGVDSPLHF.